This T cell receptor beta chain originates from a study of cytomegalovirus exposure and HLA in healthy donors. The study ran its PCR with 60 Vbeta and 13 Jbeta primers. The table came from immunoSEQ multiplex PCR; TCRdb's copy has only in-frame clones and leaves some out. Among about 120,000 clones listed, roughly 78% were seen once. The CDR3 extends over 14 amino acids. V shed 4 bases, J shed 3 bases, and the junction held 7 bases outside the gene matches. The germline V gene encodes CDR1 SGHRS and CDR2 YFSETQ. This chain uses TRBV5-1 with TRBJ2-7; TRBD1 matches 7 bases. Sequencing was carried out using PBMCs. This sequence originates from a man aged 25-40 years in good health and CMV-seropositive. The DNA for the CDR3 is TGCGCCAGCAGCCGAGAGGGACAGAGCTACGAGCAGTACTTC. As protein: CASSREGQSYEQYF.